These 7 T cell receptor beta chains were all obtained from the same sample, sequenced in a study of human T cells and chemical hapten exposure (dated by TCRdb to the early 2020s). The library was generated by RACE. Sequencing relied on a NextSeq 500. TCRdb trimmed public reads at Q25 via fastp, called clones via MiXCR and kept in-frame beta chains. Every distinct CDR3 protein forms one entry, paired with its most common genes and DNA. The sample data list roughly 45,000 distinct CDR3 sequences, and around a tenth of these were observed just once. Around 4% of the sample is held by the ten biggest clonotypes. The sample's time point label, decoded: patch test 1, 2 weeks after DPC sensitization. The treatment or condition label on this specimen signifies: therapeutic diphenylcyclopropenone sensitization with weekly scalp DPC. Here the sequenced sample was whole blood, taken in connection with sensitization to the hapten diphenylcyclopropenone (DPC). Receptors originate from a woman in her forties or fifties with alopecia areata. Some clones in this sample may be carry-over from other donors' samples.

This clonotype was observed many times. The V gene is TRBV2, the J gene TRBJ1-1; D ambiguous. V was pared by 8 bases and J by 6 bases, with 13 bases between. The CDR3 totals 12 residues. Germline loops: CDR1 SNHLY, CDR2 FYNNEI. For the CDR3, the DNA is TGTGCCAGCCTACAGATAACCGCTGAAGCTTTCTTT. Its protein is CASLQITAEAFF.

This clonotype was counted ten times or more. V usage is TRBV29-1 and J usage is TRBJ2-7; 13 bases align to TRBD2. CDR1 is SQVTM and CDR2 is ANQGSEA in the germline V gene. The CDR3 consists of 14 residues. After removal of 4 bases from V and 5 bases from J, the junction contained 5 bases not matched to a gene. The CDR3 DNA follows: TGCAGCGTTGCCCGGACTAGCGGGAGCAACGAGCAGTACTTC. Translation gives CSVARTSGSNEQYF.

This clonotype was counted many times. The V call is TRBV11-3, the J call TRBJ2-1, with 7 bases matching TRBD2. Germline CDR1 and CDR2: SGHNT and YENEEA. Trimming took 1 base from V and 3 from J; bases not matched to a gene: 6. CDR3 size: 16 residues. The CDR3 is CASSLASSGGYNEQFF. CDR3 bases: TGTGCCAGCAGCTTAGCTTCTAGCGGAGGCTACAATGAGCAGTTCTTC.

The V call is TRBV7-9, the J call TRBJ1-3; D is unclear. The CDR3 sequence is 15 residues long. Germline lookup yields CDR1 SEHNR and CDR2 FQNEAQ (reference sequence). Trimming stripped 5 bases from V and 0 bases from J, with 11 bases between. The CDR3 here is CASSPDSISGNTIYF. The CDR3 nucleotides are TGTGCCAGCAGCCCCGATTCCATCTCTGGAAACACCATATATTTT.

This clonotype was seen ten or more times. The CDR3 DNA reads TGTGCCAGCAGCTTAGTAGTGGGACAGGGTACACAAGGGGAGCTGTTTTTT. Its protein is CASSLVVGQGTQGELFF. The rearrangement uses TRBV7-8 and TRBJ2-2; 9 bases match TRBD1. CDR3 size: 17 residues. V was clipped by 1 base and J by 8 bases; unmatched bases: 11. The germline CDR1 and CDR2 sequences are SGHVS and FQNEAQ.

This clonotype was counted at least ten times. V gene TRBV20-1 combines with J gene TRBJ1-1; D gene uncertain. Trimming pared 1 base from V and 0 bases from J, leaving 9 bases between. Per the germline V gene, CDR1 is DFQATT and CDR2 is SNEGSKA (reference sequence). This CDR3 has 14 amino acids. The DNA of the CDR3 is TGCAGTGCTAGAGCAGCAAGTATGAACACTGAAGCTTTCTTT. It specifies CSARAASMNTEAFF.

This clonotype was picked up many times. The rearrangement uses TRBV30 and TRBJ1-1, with 7 bases fitting TRBD1. In germline, CDR1 is GTSNPN, CDR2 SVGIG (reference sequence). The CDR3 consists of 14 residues. With V trimmed by 2 bases and J by 4 bases, 7 bases remained unmatched. CDR3 loop: CAWSLTGSSTEAFF. The CDR3 region has the DNA TGTGCCTGGAGTTTGACAGGGTCCTCCACTGAAGCTTTCTTT.